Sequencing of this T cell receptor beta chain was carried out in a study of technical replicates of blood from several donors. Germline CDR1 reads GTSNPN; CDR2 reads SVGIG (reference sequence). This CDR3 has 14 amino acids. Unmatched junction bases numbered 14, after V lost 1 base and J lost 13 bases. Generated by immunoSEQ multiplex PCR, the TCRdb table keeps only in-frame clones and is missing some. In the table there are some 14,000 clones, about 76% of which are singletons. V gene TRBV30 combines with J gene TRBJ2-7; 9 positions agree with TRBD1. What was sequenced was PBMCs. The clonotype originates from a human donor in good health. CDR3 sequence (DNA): TGTGCCTGGAGTGGTGGGACAGGGTGGTTCCCTCCTTACTTC. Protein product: CAWSGGTGWFPPYF.